This T cell receptor (beta chain) is from a study of blood T cell repertoires in COVID-19 (TCRdb year 2020). About the full investigation: Samples from collaborators originated in the United States, Italy and Spain and spanned both the acute and convalescent phases of COVID-19. The material from the prospective study consisted of cDNA or gDNA derived from T cells, B-cell-depleted T cells, or PBMCs. Deeply sampled blood TCRbeta repertoires from subjects exposed to, actively infected with, or recovered from COVID-19 were included in the dataset. The repertoires were released in a freely available public database meant as a resource for research on the immune response to SARS-CoV-2. The sample metadata nearly always contained a de-identified subject ID, COVID-19 status, age in years and sex. HLA class I and class II types, where available, came from metadata supplied by the sample provider rather than from assay-based typing. The samples were drawn from two sources: the first 160 participants of the ongoing ImmuneRACE study, and fewer than 1,500 subjects contributed by 6 global collaborators.

The immunoSEQ Assay, a bias-controlled multiplex PCR, was used to amplify TCRbeta CDR3 regions from genomic DNA. Under the source paper's analysis protocol: Nucleated cell counts per sample were estimated from amplification of reference gene primers within the assay. Sequence reads were collapsed and filtered to measure the absolute abundance of every unique TCRbeta CDR3 rearrangement. For each sample, productive Simpson clonality was calculated by taking the square root of Simpson's diversity index across productive rearrangements. TCRdb re-hosts the immuneACCESS table, in-frame sequences only. Its copies lack some clones; in the studies checked, an unresolved V gene accounts for under half of them, and the cause for the rest is not known. From that table come the V and J calls and clone size; the DNA was used to work out D and trimming. The sample yields 150,000 to 200,000 clones; about 87% were counted once. The top ten constitute about 0.96% of the sample.

General conclusions and limits of the study: Clinical and demographic metadata were provided uncurated, with the amount varying by source and participant.

Another Seattle source contributed samples from volunteer blood donors who had recovered from COVID-19. The collaborating institutions used their own protocols to collect whole blood in K2EDTA tubes. Collaborator samples were shipped for TCRbeta analysis as frozen whole blood, isolated PBMCs, or DNA extracted from either sample type. Regarding this clone: This clone's antigen is unknown. No base quality values were provided; no much bigger clone lies one nucleotide off.

From the cysteine up to the phenylalanine, the CDR3 has a length of 15 residues. Of all the DNA, just the CDR3 is kept, 45 bases in frame from base 1. For this chain, trimming is 5 bases at the V end and 10 bases at the J end, and the number of junction bases without a gene match is 5. The germline V gene (reference sequence) provides CDR1 MNHEY and CDR2 SMNVEV. This clonotype originated in a woman younger than 35 who had recovered from COVID-19. The rearranged segments are TRBV27 and TRBJ2-1; 16 bases in the junction line up with TRBD2. Sequencing was carried out using peripheral blood. CDR3 region: CASSPGTSGGEEQFF. The DNA is TGTGCCAGCAGTCCAGGGACTAGCGGGGGGGAGGAGCAGTTCTTC.